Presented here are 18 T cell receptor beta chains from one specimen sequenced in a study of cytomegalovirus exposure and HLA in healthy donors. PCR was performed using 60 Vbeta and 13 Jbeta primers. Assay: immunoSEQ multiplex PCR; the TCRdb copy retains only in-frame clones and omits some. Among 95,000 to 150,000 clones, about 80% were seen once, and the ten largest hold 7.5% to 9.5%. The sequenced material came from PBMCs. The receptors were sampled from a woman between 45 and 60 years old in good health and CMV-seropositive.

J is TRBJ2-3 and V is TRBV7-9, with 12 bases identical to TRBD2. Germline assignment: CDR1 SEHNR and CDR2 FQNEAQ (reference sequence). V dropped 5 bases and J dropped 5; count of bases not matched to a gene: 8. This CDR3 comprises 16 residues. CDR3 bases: TGTGCCAGCAGCGCTCGACTAGCGGGAGAGAGAGATACGCAGTATTTT. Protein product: CASSARLAGERDTQYF.

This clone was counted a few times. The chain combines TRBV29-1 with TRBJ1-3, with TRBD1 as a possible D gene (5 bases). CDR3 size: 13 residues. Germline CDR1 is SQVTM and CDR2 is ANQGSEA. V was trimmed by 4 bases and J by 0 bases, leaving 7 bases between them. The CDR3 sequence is CSVVRGSGNTIYF. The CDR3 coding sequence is TGCAGCGTTGTAAGGGGCTCTGGAAACACCATATATTTT.

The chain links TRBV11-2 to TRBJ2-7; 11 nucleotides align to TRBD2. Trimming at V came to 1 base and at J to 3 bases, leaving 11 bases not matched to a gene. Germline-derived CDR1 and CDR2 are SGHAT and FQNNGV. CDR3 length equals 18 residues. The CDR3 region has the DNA TGTGCCAGCAGCTTAGCTTCTAGCGGGAGGAGAAGGGGCTACGAGCAGTACTTC. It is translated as CASSLASSGRRRGYEQYF.

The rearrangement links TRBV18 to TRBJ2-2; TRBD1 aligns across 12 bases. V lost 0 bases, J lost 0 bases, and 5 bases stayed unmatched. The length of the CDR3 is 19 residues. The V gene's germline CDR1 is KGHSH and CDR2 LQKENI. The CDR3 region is CASSPPQGQGAPNTGELFF. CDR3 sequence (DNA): TGTGCCAGCTCACCACCCCAGGGACAGGGGGCCCCGAACACCGGGGAGCTGTTTTTT.

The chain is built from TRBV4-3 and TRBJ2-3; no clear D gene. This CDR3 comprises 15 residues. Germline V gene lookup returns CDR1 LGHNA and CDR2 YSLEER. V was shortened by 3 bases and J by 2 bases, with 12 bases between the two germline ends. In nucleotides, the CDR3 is TGCGCCAGCAGCCATCGGATCGGGTTCACAGATACGCAGTATTTT. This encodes CASSHRIGFTDTQYF.

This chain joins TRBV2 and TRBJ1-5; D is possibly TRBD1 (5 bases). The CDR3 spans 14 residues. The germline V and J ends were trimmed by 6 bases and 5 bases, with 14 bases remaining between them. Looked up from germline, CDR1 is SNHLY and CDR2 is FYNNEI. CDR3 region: CASRGRWGDQPQHF. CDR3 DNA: TGTGCCAGCAGAGGACGGTGGGGGGATCAGCCCCAGCATTTT.

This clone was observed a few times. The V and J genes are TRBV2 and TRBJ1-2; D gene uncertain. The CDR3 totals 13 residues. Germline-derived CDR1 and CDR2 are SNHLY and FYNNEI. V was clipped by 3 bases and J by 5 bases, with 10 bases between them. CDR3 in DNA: TGTGCCAGCAGTGAGTATCGAGAGTATGGCTACACCTTC. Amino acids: CASSEYREYGYTF.

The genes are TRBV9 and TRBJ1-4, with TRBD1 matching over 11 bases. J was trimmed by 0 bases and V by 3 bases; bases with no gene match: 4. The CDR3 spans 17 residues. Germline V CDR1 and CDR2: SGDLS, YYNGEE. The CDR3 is CASSAGTGGPTNEKLFF. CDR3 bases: TGTGCCAGCAGCGCCGGGACAGGGGGACCAACTAATGAAAAACTGTTTTTT.

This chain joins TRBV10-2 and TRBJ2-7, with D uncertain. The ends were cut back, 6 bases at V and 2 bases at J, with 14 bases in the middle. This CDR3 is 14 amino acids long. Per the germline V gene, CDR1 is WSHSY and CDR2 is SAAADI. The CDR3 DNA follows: TGCGCCAGCAGCCTAGATGGTCTCCCCTACGAGCAGTACTTC. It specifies CASSLDGLPYEQYF.

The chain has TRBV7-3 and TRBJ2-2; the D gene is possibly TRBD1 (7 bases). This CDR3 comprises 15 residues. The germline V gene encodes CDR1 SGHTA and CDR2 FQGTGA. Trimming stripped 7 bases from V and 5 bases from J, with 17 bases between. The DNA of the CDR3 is TGTGCCAGCACCCGGGGTCAGGGGGGAACCGGGGAGCTGTTTTTT. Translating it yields CASTRGQGGTGELFF. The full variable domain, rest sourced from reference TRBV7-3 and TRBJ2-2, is GAGVSQTPSNKVTEKGKYVELRCDPISGHTALYWYRQSLGQGPEFLIYFQGTGAADDSGLPNDRFFAVRPEGSVSTLKIQRTERGDSAVYLCASTRGQGGTGELFFGEGSRLTVL.

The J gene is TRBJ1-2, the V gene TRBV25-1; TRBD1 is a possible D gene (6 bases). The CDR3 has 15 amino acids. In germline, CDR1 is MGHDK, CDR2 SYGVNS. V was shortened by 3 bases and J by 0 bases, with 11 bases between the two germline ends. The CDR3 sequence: CASSDLRTANYGYTF. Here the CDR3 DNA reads TGTGCCAGCAGTGACCTCCGGACAGCTAACTATGGCTACACCTTC.

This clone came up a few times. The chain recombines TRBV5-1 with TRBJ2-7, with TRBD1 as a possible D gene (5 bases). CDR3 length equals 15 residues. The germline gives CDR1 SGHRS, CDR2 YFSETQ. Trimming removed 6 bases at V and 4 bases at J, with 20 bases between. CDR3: CASNPGARASYEQYF. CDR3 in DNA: TGCGCCAGCAACCCTGGAGCCAGGGCGTCATACGAGCAGTACTTC. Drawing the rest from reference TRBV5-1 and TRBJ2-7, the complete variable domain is KAGVTQTPRYLIKTRGQQVTLSCSPISGHRSVSWYQQTPGQGLQFLFEYFSETQRNKGNFPGRFSGRQFSNSRSEMNVSTLELGDSALYLCASNPGARASYEQYFGPGTRLTVT.

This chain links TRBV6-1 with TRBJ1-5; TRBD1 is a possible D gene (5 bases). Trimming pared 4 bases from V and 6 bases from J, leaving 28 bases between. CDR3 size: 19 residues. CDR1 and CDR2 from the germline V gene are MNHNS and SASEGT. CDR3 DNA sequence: TGTGCCAGCAGTGGCGATCTACGGCAGGGCTACGCGGGGTCTCAGCCCCAGCATTTT. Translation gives CASSGDLRQGYAGSQPQHF.

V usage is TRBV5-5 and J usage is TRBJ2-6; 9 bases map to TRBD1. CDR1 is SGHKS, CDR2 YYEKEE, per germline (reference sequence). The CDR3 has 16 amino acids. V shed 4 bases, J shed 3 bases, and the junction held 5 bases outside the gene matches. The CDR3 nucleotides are TGTGCCAGCAGCCTACAGGGGGCGAGTGGGGCCAACGTCCTGACTTTC. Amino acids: CASSLQGASGANVLTF.

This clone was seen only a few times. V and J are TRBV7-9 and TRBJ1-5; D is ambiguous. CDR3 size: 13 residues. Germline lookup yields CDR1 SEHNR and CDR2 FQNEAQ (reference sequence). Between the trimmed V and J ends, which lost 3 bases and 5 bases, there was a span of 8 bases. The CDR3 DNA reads TGTGCCAGCAGCTTGTCCGGGGATCAGCCCCAGCATTTT. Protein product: CASSLSGDQPQHF.

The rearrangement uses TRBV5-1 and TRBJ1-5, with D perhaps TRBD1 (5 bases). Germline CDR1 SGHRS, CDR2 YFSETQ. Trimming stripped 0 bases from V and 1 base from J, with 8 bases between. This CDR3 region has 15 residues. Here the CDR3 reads CASSLAAGSNQPQHF. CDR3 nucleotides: TGCGCCAGCAGCTTGGCCGCAGGGAGCAATCAGCCCCAGCATTTT.

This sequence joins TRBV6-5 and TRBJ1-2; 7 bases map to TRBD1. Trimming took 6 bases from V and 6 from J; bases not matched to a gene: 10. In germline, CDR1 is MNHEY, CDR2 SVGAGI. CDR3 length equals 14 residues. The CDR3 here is CASRFRQGIDGYTF. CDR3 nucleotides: TGTGCCAGCAGGTTTAGACAGGGTATAGATGGCTACACCTTC.

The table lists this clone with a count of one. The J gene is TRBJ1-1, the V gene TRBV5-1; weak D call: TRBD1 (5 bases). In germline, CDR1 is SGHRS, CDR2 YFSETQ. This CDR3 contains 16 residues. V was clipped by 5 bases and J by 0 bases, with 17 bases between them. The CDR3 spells CASRRSGAALNTEAFF. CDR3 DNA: TGCGCCAGCAGACGTAGTGGGGCGGCCCTGAACACTGAAGCTTTCTTT.